This T cell receptor beta chain was recovered during a study of T cell repertoires in ileal Crohn's disease. Study-level background: Every patient was operated on for stricturing (about 60%) or penetrating (approximately 39%) complications.

TCRB immunosequencing input was about 520 nanograms of biopsy DNA per sample. Sequencing was performed with immunoSEQ multiplex PCR; in TCRdb, only in-frame clones are kept and a portion is missing. The sample comprises more than 11,000 clones, around four fifths of which are singletons, and around 6% rests with the top ten. As regards this clone: Its antigen remains unknown.

Study-level results: Compared with non-smokers, active smokers at surgery showed more clonal expansions. High-frequency clones were more common in sorted CD8 than CD4 cells.

CDR3 length equals 15 residues. V was pared by 1 base and J by 5 bases, with 14 bases between. Germline CDR1 is SQVTM and CDR2 is ANQGSEA. The sequence was collected from an adult with Crohn's disease. Sequencing input: ileal tissue. The chain couples TRBV29-1 to TRBJ2-2; no definite D call. As DNA, the CDR3 is TGCAGCGTTGAAGTCGTGCGCAACCCGACCGGGGAGCTGTTTTTT. It encodes CSVEVVRNPTGELFF.